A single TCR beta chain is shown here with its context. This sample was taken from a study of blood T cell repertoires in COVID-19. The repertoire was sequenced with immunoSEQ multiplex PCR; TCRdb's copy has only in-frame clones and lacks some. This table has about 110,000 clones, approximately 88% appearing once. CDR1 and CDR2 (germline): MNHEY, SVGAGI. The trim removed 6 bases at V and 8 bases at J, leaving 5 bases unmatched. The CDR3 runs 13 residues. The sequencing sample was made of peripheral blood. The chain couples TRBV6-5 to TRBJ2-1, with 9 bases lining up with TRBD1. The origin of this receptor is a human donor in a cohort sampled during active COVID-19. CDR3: CASRGTGQDEQFF. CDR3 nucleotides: TGTGCCAGCAGGGGGACAGGGCAGGATGAGCAGTTCTTC.